A selection of T cell receptor beta chains follows, all from one sample in a study of T cell responses to AZD1222 COVID-19 vaccine. The protocol was immunoSEQ multiplex PCR, while the TCRdb copy is restricted to in-frame clones and leaves out a portion. The data hold fewer than 75,000 clones, with under 95% observed a single time. This specimen consisted of peripheral blood, obtained 28 days after the second dose of the MenACWY control vaccine. These receptors all come from an adult who received the MenACWY meningococcal vaccine as a control. The CDR3 runs from the conserved cysteine through the conserved F or W. The order of the fields is D gene, V gene, clone size, J gene, CDR3 protein, CDR3 DNA. D genes are given only for firm matches. Clone size is stated in some rows and not others, as once, few, many or a class when expanded.

d_gene: TRBD1
v_gene: TRBV29-1
abundance: NA
j_gene: TRBJ2-5
CDR3aa: CSVQGLGETQYF
CDR3nt: TGCAGCGTACAGGGGCTGGGGGAGACCCAGTACTTC

d_gene: TRBD1
v_gene: TRBV29-1
abundance: once
j_gene: TRBJ1-2
CDR3aa: CSVARGGQGAGYTF
CDR3nt: TGCAGCGTTGCGCGAGGGGGACAGGGGGCTGGCTACACCTTC

d_gene: TRBD2
v_gene: TRBV24-1
abundance: NA
j_gene: TRBJ2-1
CDR3aa: CATSELAGRGNEQFF
CDR3nt: TGTGCCACCAGTGAACTAGCGGGGAGGGGCAATGAGCAGTTCTTC

d_gene: TRBD2
v_gene: TRBV4-1
abundance: NA
j_gene: TRBJ2-3
CDR3aa: CASSQLSGLGEVSQYF
CDR3nt: TGCGCCAGCAGCCAACTTAGCGGGTTGGGAGAGGTCTCACAGTATTTT

d_gene: NA
v_gene: TRBV27
abundance: NA
j_gene: TRBJ2-1
CDR3aa: CASTYYNEQFF
CDR3nt: TGTGCCAGCACCTACTACAATGAGCAGTTCTTC

d_gene: NA
v_gene: TRBV30
abundance: NA
j_gene: TRBJ1-6
CDR3aa: CAWSKAVNSPLHF
CDR3nt: TGTGCCTGGTCTAAGGCGGTAAATTCACCCCTCCACTTT

d_gene: NA
v_gene: TRBV27
abundance: NA
j_gene: TRBJ2-2
CDR3aa: CASSANTGELFF
CDR3nt: TGTGCCAGCTCCGCGAACACCGGGGAGCTGTTTTTT

d_gene: NA
v_gene: TRBV5-6
abundance: NA
j_gene: TRBJ2-4
CDR3aa: CASSLRRTRGNIQYF
CDR3nt: TGTGCCAGCAGCTTGAGGAGGACTCGTGGAAACATTCAGTACTTC

d_gene: NA
v_gene: TRBV6-6
abundance: NA
j_gene: TRBJ2-7
CDR3aa: CASSYGEGVYEQYF
CDR3nt: TGTGCCAGCAGTTACGGGGAAGGGGTCTACGAGCAGTACTTC

d_gene: NA
v_gene: TRBV18
abundance: NA
j_gene: TRBJ2-5
CDR3aa: CASSPRFTPFQETQYF
CDR3nt: TGTGCCAGCTCACCACGTTTCACACCCTTCCAAGAGACCCAGTACTTC

d_gene: TRBD1
v_gene: TRBV7-6
abundance: once
j_gene: TRBJ1-1
CDR3aa: CASSSGQGGYTEAFF
CDR3nt: TGTGCCAGCAGCTCCGGACAGGGGGGTTACACTGAAGCTTTCTTT

d_gene: TRBD1
v_gene: TRBV28
abundance: NA
j_gene: TRBJ2-7
CDR3aa: CASSPPDRQGHYHEQYF
CDR3nt: TGTGCCAGCAGCCCACCCGATCGACAGGGCCATTACCACGAGCAGTACTTC

d_gene: NA
v_gene: TRBV6-5
abundance: NA
j_gene: TRBJ1-1
CDR3aa: CASSYRRQAPVEAFF
CDR3nt: TGTGCCAGCAGTTATCGTCGACAGGCACCCGTAGAAGCTTTCTTT

d_gene: TRBD1
v_gene: TRBV6-5
abundance: NA
j_gene: TRBJ1-1
CDR3aa: CASSYSTGPAFF
CDR3nt: TGTGCCAGCAGTTACTCGACAGGGCCAGCTTTCTTT

d_gene: TRBD2
v_gene: TRBV7-2
abundance: few
j_gene: TRBJ2-1
CDR3aa: CASSPHSGGNEQFF
CDR3nt: TGTGCCAGCAGCCCCCACTCGGGAGGGAATGAGCAGTTCTTC

d_gene: NA
v_gene: TRBV7-3
abundance: NA
j_gene: TRBJ2-7
CDR3aa: CASSLAGGGEQYF
CDR3nt: TGTGCCAGCAGCTTGGCCGGAGGGGGCGAGCAGTACTTC

d_gene: TRBD1
v_gene: TRBV19
abundance: NA
j_gene: TRBJ2-6
CDR3aa: CASSPRQGAQGANVLTF
CDR3nt: TGTGCCAGTAGTCCGAGACAGGGGGCGCAGGGGGCCAACGTCCTGACTTTC

d_gene: NA
v_gene: TRBV5-1
abundance: NA
j_gene: TRBJ1-2
CDR3aa: CASSWGTAGRSYGYTF
CDR3nt: TGCGCCAGCAGCTGGGGGACCGCGGGCCGTTCCTATGGCTACACCTTC

d_gene: NA
v_gene: TRBV12-3/TRBV12-4
abundance: NA
j_gene: TRBJ2-3
CDR3aa: CASSSTDTQYF
CDR3nt: TGTGCCAGCAGTTCCACAGATACGCAGTATTTT

d_gene: TRBD2
v_gene: TRBV29-1
abundance: NA
j_gene: TRBJ2-1
CDR3aa: CSVPSGSWGEVF
CDR3nt: TGCAGCGTTCCGAGCGGGAGCTGGGGGGAGGTCTTC

d_gene: NA
v_gene: TRBV6-5
abundance: NA
j_gene: TRBJ2-3
CDR3aa: CASSAVVSTDTQYF
CDR3nt: TGTGCCAGCAGCGCCGTCGTTAGCACAGATACGCAGTATTTT

d_gene: NA
v_gene: TRBV7-3
abundance: NA
j_gene: TRBJ1-3
CDR3aa: CASSSPGTRGGTIYF
CDR3nt: TGTGCCAGCAGCTCCCCCGGGACCCGGGGGGGCACCATATATTTT

d_gene: NA
v_gene: TRBV10-3
abundance: NA
j_gene: TRBJ1-3
CDR3aa: CAIRMIRDTGNTIYF
CDR3nt: TGTGCCATCAGGATGATCAGGGACACTGGAAACACCATATATTTT